This T cell receptor (beta chain) was sequenced in a study of OX40 agonist ivuxolimab in advanced cancers. Study-level information: The dose-escalation cohort had hepatocellular carcinoma, melanoma, renal cell or head and neck cancer. Notes on the study in general: In CD8+ T cells, expanded clones were on average more numerous than in CD4+.

Assay used: immunoSEQ multiplex PCR; TCRdb lists only in-frame clones, some missing. Among tens of thousands of clones listed, 80% to 85% were seen once. V was clipped by 4 bases and J by 4 bases, with 15 bases between them. The CDR3 runs 15 residues. Per the germline V gene, CDR1 is SEHNR and CDR2 is FQNEAQ (reference sequence). This clone showed up just once. As yet, its antigen is unknown. This sequence originates from an adult with an advanced solid tumor such as melanoma, head and neck, liver or kidney cancer. Here the sequenced sample was CD4+ or CD8+ T cells sorted from blood, taken in a trial of the OX40 agonist ivuxolimab. V is TRBV7-9 and J is TRBJ2-3, with D possibly being TRBD1 or TRBD2 (6 bases each). The CDR3 DNA follows: TGTGCCAGCAGCTCGAGGGCGGAGGGGGCAGATACGCAGTATTTT. Residues: CASSSRAEGADTQYF.